This T cell receptor (beta chain) is drawn from a study of beta chain features in type 1 diabetes. A CD45RO/CCR7/CD25/CD127/CD95/CD27 panel sorted naive, central memory, regulatory and stem cell-like memory CD4+ cells. Every bit of the isolated RNA underwent reverse transcription, so sequencing read expressed TCRB transcripts. An average of approximately 4 million reads was obtained for naive, central memory and regulatory T cell samples. Only in-frame clones appear in the TCRdb table, and some are missing; sequencing was by immunoSEQ multiplex PCR. The data hold fewer than 650,000 clones, with roughly 16% observed a single time. Only a few counts were recorded for this clone. This receptor was taken from a man between 18 and 29 years old in good health. Material for sequencing was naive CD4+ T cells from blood.

CDR3 bases: TGCGCCAGCAGCTTGGCGGTGCGGGGGTCGGATACGCAGTATTTT. It encodes CASSLAVRGSDTQYF. V and J are TRBV5-1 and TRBJ2-3; 7 bases line up with TRBD2. Trimming at V came to 0 bases and at J to 6 bases, leaving 7 bases not matched to a gene. From germline, CDR1 is SGHRS and CDR2 YFSETQ. The CDR3 runs to 15 residues.